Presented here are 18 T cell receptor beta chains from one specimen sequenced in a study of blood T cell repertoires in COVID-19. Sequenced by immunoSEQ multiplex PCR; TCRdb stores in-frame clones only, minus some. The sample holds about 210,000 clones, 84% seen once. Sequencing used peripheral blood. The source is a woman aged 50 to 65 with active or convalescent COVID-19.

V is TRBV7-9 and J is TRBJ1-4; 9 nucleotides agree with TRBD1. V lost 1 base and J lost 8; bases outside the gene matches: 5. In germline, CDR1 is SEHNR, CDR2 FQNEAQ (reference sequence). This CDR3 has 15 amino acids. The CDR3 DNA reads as TGTGCCAGCAGCTTAGAGGGGACAGGGTACGAAAAACTGTTTTTT. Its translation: CASSLEGTGYEKLFF.

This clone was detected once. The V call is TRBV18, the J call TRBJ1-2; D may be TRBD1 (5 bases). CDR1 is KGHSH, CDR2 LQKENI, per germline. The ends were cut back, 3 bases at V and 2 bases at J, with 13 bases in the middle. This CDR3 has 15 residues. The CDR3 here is CASSPSGGSNYGYTF. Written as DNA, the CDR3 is TGTGCCAGCTCACCCTCGGGGGGTTCCAACTATGGCTACACCTTC.

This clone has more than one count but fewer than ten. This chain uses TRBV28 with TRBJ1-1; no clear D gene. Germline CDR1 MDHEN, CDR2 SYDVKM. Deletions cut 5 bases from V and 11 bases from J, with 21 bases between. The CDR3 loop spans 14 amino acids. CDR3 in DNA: TGTGCCAGCAGTCCCGTCCCGAGGATATTGAAGGCTTTCTTT. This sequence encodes CASSPVPRILKAFF.

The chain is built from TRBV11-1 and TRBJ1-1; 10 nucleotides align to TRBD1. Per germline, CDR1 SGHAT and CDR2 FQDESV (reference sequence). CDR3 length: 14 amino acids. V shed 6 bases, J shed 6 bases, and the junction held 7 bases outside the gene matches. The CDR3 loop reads CASSTTGGAAEAFF. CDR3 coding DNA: TGTGCCAGCAGTACGACAGGGGGCGCGGCTGAAGCTTTCTTT.

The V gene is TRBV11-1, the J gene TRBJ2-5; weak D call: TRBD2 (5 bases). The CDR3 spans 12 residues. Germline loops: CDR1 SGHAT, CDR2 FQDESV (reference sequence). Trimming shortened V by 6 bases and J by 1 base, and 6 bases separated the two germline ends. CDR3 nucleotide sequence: TGTGCCAGCAGGGACTTCCAAGAGACCCAGTACTTC. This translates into CASRDFQETQYF.

The CDR3 region is CAIGDSDSGNTIYF. CDR3 DNA sequence: TGTGCCATTGGGGACAGCGATTCTGGAAACACCATATATTTT. The V gene is TRBV10-3, the J gene TRBJ1-3; TRBD1 matches 7 bases. With 9 bases clipped from V and 1 base from J, the junction kept 6 bases outside the gene matches. The CDR3 totals 14 residues. Germline V gene data show CDR1 as ENHRY and CDR2 as SYGVKD.

The CDR3 sequence: CASSSTPNSGNTIYF. CDR3 in DNA: TGTGCCAGCTCATCGACACCAAACTCTGGAAACACCATATATTTT. The chain uses TRBV18 and TRBJ1-3; D uncertain. Per germline, CDR1 KGHSH and CDR2 LQKENI. Trimming left V 5 bases short and J 0 bases short, with 11 bases between. This CDR3 comprises 15 residues.

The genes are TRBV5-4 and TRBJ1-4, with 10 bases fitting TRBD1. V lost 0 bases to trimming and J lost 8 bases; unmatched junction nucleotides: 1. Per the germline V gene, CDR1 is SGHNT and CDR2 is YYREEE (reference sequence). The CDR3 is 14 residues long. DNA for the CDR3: TGTGCCAGCAGCTTGGCGGACAGGGGGGAAAAACTGTTTTTT. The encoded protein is CASSLADRGEKLFF.

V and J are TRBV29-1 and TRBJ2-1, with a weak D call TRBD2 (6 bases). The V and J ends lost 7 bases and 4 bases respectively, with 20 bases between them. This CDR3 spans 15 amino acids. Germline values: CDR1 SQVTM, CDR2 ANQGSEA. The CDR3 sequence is CSAPRRGRGYNEQFF. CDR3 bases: TGCAGCGCCCCCCGGAGGGGCCGGGGGTACAATGAGCAGTTCTTC.

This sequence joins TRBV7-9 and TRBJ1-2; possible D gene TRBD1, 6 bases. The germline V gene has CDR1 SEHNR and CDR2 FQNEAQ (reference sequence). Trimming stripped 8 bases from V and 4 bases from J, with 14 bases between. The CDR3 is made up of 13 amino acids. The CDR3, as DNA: TGTGCCAGCTCCCAGGGGTCCAGCTATGGCTACACCTTC. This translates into CASSQGSSYGYTF.

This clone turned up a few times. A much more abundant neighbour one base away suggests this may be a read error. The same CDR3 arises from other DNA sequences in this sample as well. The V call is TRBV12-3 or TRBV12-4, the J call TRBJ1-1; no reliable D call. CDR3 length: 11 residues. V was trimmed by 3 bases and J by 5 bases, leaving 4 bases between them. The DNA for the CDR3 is TGTGCCAGCAGTTTCGGGACTGAAGCTTTCTTT. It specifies CASSFGTEAFF.

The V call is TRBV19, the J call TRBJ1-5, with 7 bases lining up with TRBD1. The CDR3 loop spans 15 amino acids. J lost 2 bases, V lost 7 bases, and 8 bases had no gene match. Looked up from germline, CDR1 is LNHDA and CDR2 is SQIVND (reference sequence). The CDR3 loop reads CASNEGASRNQPQHF. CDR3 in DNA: TGTGCCAGTAACGAGGGGGCGTCGCGCAATCAGCCCCAGCATTTT.

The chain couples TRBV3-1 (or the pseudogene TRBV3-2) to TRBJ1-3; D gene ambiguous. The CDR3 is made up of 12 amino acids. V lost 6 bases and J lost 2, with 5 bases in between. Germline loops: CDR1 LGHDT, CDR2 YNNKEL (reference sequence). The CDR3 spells CASSHAGNTIYF. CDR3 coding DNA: TGTGCCAGCAGTCATGCTGGAAACACCATATATTTT.

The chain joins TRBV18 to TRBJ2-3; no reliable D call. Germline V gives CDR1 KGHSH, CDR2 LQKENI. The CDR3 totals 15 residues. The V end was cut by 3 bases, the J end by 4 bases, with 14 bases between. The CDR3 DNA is TGTGCCAGCTCACCGTATAGCCTCCCACCAGATACGCAGTATTTT. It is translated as CASSPYSLPPDTQYF. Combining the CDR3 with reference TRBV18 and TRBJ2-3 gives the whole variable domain NAGVMQNPRHLVRRRGQEARLRCSPMKGHSHVYWYRQLPEEGLKFMVYLQKENIIDESGMPKERFSAEFPKEGPSILRIQQVVRGDSAAYFCASSPYSLPPDTQYFGPGTRLTVL.

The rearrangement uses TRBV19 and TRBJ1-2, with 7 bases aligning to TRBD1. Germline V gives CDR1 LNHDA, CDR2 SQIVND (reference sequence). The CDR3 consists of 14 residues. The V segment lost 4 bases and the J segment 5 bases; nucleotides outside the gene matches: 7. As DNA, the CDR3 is TGTGCCAGTAGTAACAGGGGATTGGGGTATGGCTACACCTTC. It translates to CASSNRGLGYGYTF.

This CDR3 is CASSCTPGQRLCNEQFF. The CDR3 DNA follows: TGTGCCAGCAGTTGTACTCCGGGACAGAGGCTATGCAATGAGCAGTTCTTC. The chain links TRBV28 to TRBJ2-1; 7 bases map to TRBD1. Germline assignment: CDR1 MDHEN and CDR2 SYDVKM. V gave up 4 bases and J gave up 6 bases; unmatched junction bases: 15. This CDR3 has 17 amino acids.

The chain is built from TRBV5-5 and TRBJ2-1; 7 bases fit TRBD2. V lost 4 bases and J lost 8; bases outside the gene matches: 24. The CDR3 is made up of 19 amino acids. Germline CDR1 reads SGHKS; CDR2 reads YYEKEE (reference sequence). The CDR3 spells CASSLVGSWRGSIRDEQFF. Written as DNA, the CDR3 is TGTGCCAGCAGCCTGGTTGGGTCTTGGCGGGGGTCAATAAGGGATGAGCAGTTCTTC.

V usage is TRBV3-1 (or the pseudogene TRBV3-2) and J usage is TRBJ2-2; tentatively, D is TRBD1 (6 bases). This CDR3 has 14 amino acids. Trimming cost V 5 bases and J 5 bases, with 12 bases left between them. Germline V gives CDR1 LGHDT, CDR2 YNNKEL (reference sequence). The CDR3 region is CASSKRQVTGELFF. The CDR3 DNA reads TGTGCCAGCAGCAAACGACAGGTTACCGGGGAGCTGTTTTTT.